What follows are 23 T cell receptor beta chains derived from one specimen sequenced in a study of shared clonotypes between healthy human individuals. Here immunoSEQ multiplex PCR was the method, and the copy in TCRdb shows in-frame clones only, minus some. The repertoire includes about 2 million clones, approximately 95% of them detected once, and 0.95% to 1.5% sits in the top ten. Naive-designated CD8 cells lacked CD45RO, were positively enriched for CCR7, and omitted terminally differentiated effector memory CD45RA+ cells. The sample comprised naive CD8+ T cells sorted from blood. The receptors stem from a man aged 18 to 29 in good health.

As regards this clone: This sample includes further DNA sequences coding for the same CDR3. CDR3 nucleotide sequence: TGTGCCTGGAGTGTGACAGGGGGCGCCGAAGCTTTCTTT. It codes for CAWSVTGGAEAFF. V is TRBV30 and J is TRBJ1-1; 10 bases match TRBD1. This CDR3 region has 13 residues. Germline loops: CDR1 GTSNPN, CDR2 SVGIG (reference sequence). V dropped 0 bases and J dropped 8; count of bases not matched to a gene: 3.

The rearrangement links TRBV2 to TRBJ2-7, with 9 bases lining up with TRBD2. Germline-derived CDR1 and CDR2 are SNHLY and FYNNEI. This CDR3 is 14 amino acids long. The trim removed 4 bases at V and 3 bases at J, leaving 4 bases unmatched. The CDR3 sequence: CASSVPAGGYEQYF. The CDR3 region has the DNA TGTGCCAGCAGTGTGCCAGCGGGGGGCTACGAGCAGTACTTC.

The chain couples TRBV15 to TRBJ1-3; D not resolved. The germline gives CDR1 LNHNV, CDR2 YYDKDF (reference sequence). V lost 5 bases and J 4 bases, leaving 12 bases between the germline ends. CDR3 length: 14 residues. The CDR3 nucleotides read TGTGCCACCAGCTCACGGATGGGCGGAAACACCATATATTTT. Amino acid sequence: CATSSRMGGNTIYF.

This chain connects TRBV7-9 to TRBJ2-2; D is possibly TRBD1 (5 bases). Germline V gene sequence: CDR1 SEHNR, CDR2 FQNEAQ (reference sequence). The CDR3 is made up of 17 amino acids. Trimming stripped 5 bases from V and 0 bases from J, with 16 bases between. The CDR3 bases are TGTGCCAGCAGCCACATACTACAGGACGCGAACACCGGGGAGCTGTTTTTT. Its protein product is CASSHILQDANTGELFF.

This chain connects TRBV7-9 to TRBJ2-5; TRBD1 aligns across 7 bases. Germline CDR1 and CDR2: SEHNR and FQNEAQ (reference sequence). V shed 5 bases, J shed 4 bases, and the junction held 10 bases outside the gene matches. CDR3 length: 15 residues. The CDR3 reads CASSLLQGYGETQYF. The CDR3 DNA follows: TGTGCCAGCAGCCTCCTACAGGGGTATGGAGAGACCCAGTACTTC.

The rearrangement links TRBV7-9 to TRBJ2-1; 8 positions agree with TRBD2. Trimming took 6 bases from V and 9 from J; bases not matched to a gene: 10. This CDR3 is 14 amino acids long. Germline values: CDR1 SEHNR, CDR2 FQNEAQ (reference sequence). The CDR3 bases are TGTGCCAGCAGGCATAGCGGGATCTCCTTTGAGCAGTTCTTC. It is translated as CASRHSGISFEQFF.

The V and J genes are TRBV7-8 and TRBJ2-7, with D possibly TRBD1 on 7 matching bases. There are 14 residues in the CDR3. Germline V gene sequence: CDR1 SGHVS, CDR2 FQNEAQ. V lost 5 bases and J lost 7, with 18 bases in between. CDR3: CASSDGAGGLEQYF. The CDR3 DNA reads as TGTGCCAGCAGCGACGGGGCAGGGGGGTTGGAGCAGTACTTC.

The chain links TRBV27 to TRBJ1-1; D call uncertain. Germline V gene sequence: CDR1 MNHEY, CDR2 SMNVEV (reference sequence). V was shortened by 3 bases and J by 5 bases, with 13 bases between the two germline ends. This CDR3 has 14 amino acids. The CDR3 spells CASSFFSGGTEAFF. CDR3 bases: TGTGCCAGCAGTTTCTTCTCTGGAGGGACTGAAGCTTTCTTT.

The V call is TRBV9, the J call TRBJ1-1, with a weak D call TRBD1 (5 bases). This CDR3 spans 17 amino acids. Germline CDR1 reads SGDLS; CDR2 reads YYNGEE. Deletions cut 0 bases from V and 0 bases from J, with 15 bases between. CDR3 nucleotide sequence: TGTGCCAGCAGCGTAGATGGCAGGGTGGGGATGAACACTGAAGCTTTCTTT. This translates into CASSVDGRVGMNTEAFF.

V gene TRBV6-1 combines with J gene TRBJ2-5; maybe TRBD1 (5 bases). Trimming removed 5 bases at V and 1 base at J, with 11 bases between. CDR3 length: 14 residues. CDR1 is MNHNS, CDR2 SASEGT, per germline. The CDR3 sequence: CASSNLGLQETQYF. The CDR3 DNA reads TGTGCCAGCAGTAATCTGGGGCTCCAAGAGACCCAGTACTTC.

This clone was picked up one time. CDR3 DNA sequence: TGTGCCAGCACCGAATGGGGGGGTGCCTACAATGAGCAGTTCTTC. Its translation is CASTEWGGAYNEQFF. The gene calls are TRBV28 and TRBJ2-1, with 7 positions matching TRBD2. The germline gives CDR1 MDHEN, CDR2 SYDVKM. The CDR3 runs 15 residues. Trimming cost V 7 bases and J 2 bases; bases outside gene matches: 8.

The genes are TRBV2 and TRBJ2-3; D is possibly TRBD1 or TRBD2 (5 bases each). Germline V CDR1 and CDR2: SNHLY, FYNNEI. This CDR3 spans 17 amino acids. The V end lost 7 bases, the J end lost 0 bases, and 20 bases lay between the germline ends. The chain's CDR3 is CASTSSEGIPSTDTQYF. In DNA, the CDR3 is TGTGCCAGCACTTCGAGCGAGGGGATTCCTAGCACAGATACGCAGTATTTT.

CDR3 DNA: TGTGCCAGCAGCTTGGAGGCTAGCGGGGGTTTTACAGATACGCAGTATTTT. This translates into CASSLEASGGFTDTQYF. The chain has TRBV5-4 and TRBJ2-3; TRBD2 agrees at 10 bases. The CDR3 is 17 amino acids. Germline loops: CDR1 SGHNT, CDR2 YYREEE (reference sequence). Unmatched junction bases numbered 7, after V lost 0 bases and J lost 3 bases.

This chain connects TRBV7-3 to TRBJ2-7; TRBD1 agrees at 9 bases. The CDR3 runs to 15 residues. CDR1 is SGHTA and CDR2 is FQGTGA in the germline V gene. Germline trimming cut 5 bases from V and 4 bases from J; bases unmatched to any gene: 9. This CDR3 is CASSGPGQGFYEQYF. The CDR3 nucleotides are TGTGCCAGCAGCGGGCCGGGACAGGGTTTTTACGAGCAGTACTTC.

This clone was seen a few times. The rearrangement links TRBV10-3 to TRBJ1-5, with a tentative D call TRBD1 (5 bases). Trimming shortened V by 0 bases and J by 7 bases, and 13 bases separated the two germline ends. This CDR3 contains 15 residues. Germline V gene data show CDR1 as ENHRY and CDR2 as SYGVKD. CDR3 coding DNA: TGTGCCATCAGTGAGTCAGGGGAGGGCGCCCAGCCCCAGCATTTT. This gives the protein CAISESGEGAQPQHF.

The rearrangement joins TRBV27 to TRBJ1-5; D might be TRBD1 (6 bases). CDR3 length equals 15 residues. V lost 4 bases, J lost 0 bases, and 10 bases lay in between. Germline V CDR1 and CDR2: MNHEY, SMNVEV (reference sequence). The CDR3 bases are TGTGCCAGCAGTTCCGGGGGGCCTAGCAATCAGCCCCAGCATTTT. This codes for CASSSGGPSNQPQHF.

The chain is built from TRBV14 and TRBJ1-1, with 8 positions matching TRBD1. CDR1 and CDR2 from the germline V gene are SGHDN and FVKESK. This CDR3 has 15 amino acids. V lost 3 bases, J lost 5 bases, and 8 bases stayed unmatched. CDR3 nucleotide sequence: TGTGCCAGCAGCCAGCGGACAGGGTGGGAGACTGAAGCTTTCTTT. As protein: CASSQRTGWETEAFF. Using reference TRBV14 and TRBJ1-1 for the parts outside the CDR3, the full variable domain is EAGVTQFPSHSVIEKGQTVTLRCDPISGHDNLYWYRRVMGKEIKFLLHFVKESKQDESGMPNNRFLAERTGGTYSTLKVQPAELEDSGVYFCASSQRTGWETEAFFGQGTRLTVV.

The chain employs TRBV5-6 and TRBJ2-5; D might be TRBD1 (5 bases). Between the trimmed V and J ends, which lost 4 bases and 2 bases, there was a span of 12 bases. From germline, CDR1 is SGHDT and CDR2 YYEEEE. The CDR3 is made up of 14 amino acids. CDR3: CASSPPRQQETQYF. The DNA for the CDR3 is TGTGCCAGCAGCCCCCCGCGACAGCAAGAGACCCAGTACTTC.

This chain connects TRBV29-1 to TRBJ2-7; D gene unclear. Trimming removed 5 bases from V and 2 bases from J, with 16 bases in between. CDR3 length: 14 amino acids. Germline CDR1 reads SQVTM; CDR2 reads ANQGSEA. The CDR3 loop reads CSVLKRSPTYEQYF. Written as DNA, the CDR3 is TGCAGCGTTCTAAAAAGGAGTCCCACCTACGAGCAGTACTTC.

This rearrangement joins TRBV29-1 to TRBJ1-4; D perhaps matches TRBD1 (5 bases). The ends were cut back, 4 bases at V and 5 bases at J, with 17 bases in the middle. The germline V gene encodes CDR1 SQVTM and CDR2 ANQGSEA. The CDR3 contains 15 residues. The CDR3 loop reads CSVVPRAGLNEKLFF. CDR3 DNA: TGCAGCGTTGTACCGCGGGCAGGGTTGAATGAAAAACTGTTTTTT.

This chain links TRBV28 with TRBJ2-4, with 9 bases fitting TRBD2. CDR3 size: 14 residues. The germline CDR1 and CDR2 sequences are MDHEN and SYDVKM. Unmatched junction bases numbered 5, after V lost 3 bases and J lost 8 bases. Written as DNA, the CDR3 is TGTGCCAGCAGTTTGCGGGGGGGCGGAGACATTCAGTACTTC. It is translated as CASSLRGGGDIQYF. Full variable domain (outside the CDR3, taken from reference TRBV28 and TRBJ2-4): DVKVTQSSRYLVKRTGEKVFLECVQDMDHENMFWYRQDPGLGLRLIYFSYDVKMKEKGDIPEGYSVSREKKERFSLILESASTNQTSMYLCASSLRGGGDIQYFGAGTRLSVL.

This chain joins TRBV4-3 and TRBJ2-7; weak D call: TRBD2 (5 bases). V shed 0 bases and J shed 1 base, with 13 bases lying between them. Germline CDR1 and CDR2: LGHNA and YSLEER. The CDR3 is 16 amino acids. CDR3 in amino acids: CASSQEVGIASYEQYF. CDR3 DNA sequence: TGCGCCAGCAGCCAAGAGGTCGGCATAGCGTCCTACGAGCAGTACTTC.

The chain uses TRBV15 and TRBJ2-1; D gene unclear. The CDR3 has 13 amino acids. Between the trimmed V and J ends, which lost 0 bases and 9 bases, there was a span of 9 bases. Germline lookup yields CDR1 LNHNV and CDR2 YYDKDF (reference sequence). The CDR3 bases are TGTGCCACCAGCAGAGATCGGTCACCTGAGCAGTTCTTC. Its protein product is CATSRDRSPEQFF.